This record concerns one T cell receptor (beta chain) sequence. The data originate from a study of shared clonotypes between healthy human individuals. Naive CD8 cells, CD45RO-negative and positively selected for CCR7, excluded terminally differentiated effector memory CD45RA+ cells. Sorted-subset replicate PCR reactions contained 200 to 250 ng DNA, corresponding to about 30,000 T cell genomes. The assay was immunoSEQ multiplex PCR, and TCRdb's table has in-frame clones only and misses some. The sample includes about 2.1 million clones, 85% to 95% of them seen just once. The sequenced sample was naive CD8+ T cells from PBMCs. This TCR was sampled from a young man in good health. Some clones in this sample may be carry-over from other donors' samples.

DNA of the CDR3: TGTGCCAGCAGAGGGACCCCTGGGGAGCAGTACTTC. Protein: CASRGTPGEQYF. The rearrangement joins TRBV2 to TRBJ2-7, with D perhaps TRBD1 or TRBD2 (5 bases each). Germline V gives CDR1 SNHLY, CDR2 FYNNEI. The CDR3 sequence is 12 residues long. The V and J ends lost 6 bases and 7 bases respectively, with 13 bases between them.